This T cell receptor beta chain was recorded in a study of blood T cell repertoires in COVID-19. On the study more broadly: PBMCs, B-cell-depleted T cells, or T cells were the source of the cDNA or gDNA that made up the material.

Data came from immunoSEQ multiplex PCR; TCRdb stores just in-frame clones and leaves some out. The table has approximately 83,000 clones, about four fifths seen once; the top ten hold approximately 9.2%. The CDR3 covers 17 residues. The germline gives CDR1 MNHEY, CDR2 SVGEGT. V lost 2 bases to trimming and J lost 2 bases; unmatched junction nucleotides: 11. This rearrangement joins TRBV6-2 or TRBV6-3 to TRBJ2-7; TRBD2 matches at 8 bases. The receptor was isolated from a woman at least 80 years old with acute or convalescent COVID-19. The sample comprised peripheral blood. The CDR3 region is CASSYPTGGLTTYEQYF. The DNA of the CDR3 is TGTGCCAGCAGTTACCCGACGGGGGGGCTCACCACCTACGAGCAGTACTTC.